These T cell receptor beta chains were read from a single sample in a study of shared clonotypes between healthy human individuals. Clones were sequenced by immunoSEQ multiplex PCR, and TCRdb holds only the in-frame ones, with some missing. The sample carries 2 million to 2.5 million clones, more than 80% recorded once. The sequenced sample consisted of naive CD4+ T cells from PBMCs. The receptors here all came from a man aged 18 to 30 in good health. Some clones in this sample may be carry-over from other donors' samples. Each CDR3 is given with its conserved first and last residue. A D gene is named only where the DNA matches it firmly. Clone sizes are given selectively: once, few, many, or a class where the clone is expanded.

V gene: TRBV18; D gene: -; J gene: TRBJ1-4; clone size: -; CDR3 DNA: TGTGCCAGCTCACCCCCCCCCTCATGGCACCAAACTAATGAAAAACTGTTTTTT; CDR3 protein: CASSPPPSWHQTNEKLFF
V gene: TRBV5-4; D gene: -; J gene: TRBJ2-3; clone size: -; CDR3 DNA: TGTGCCAGCAGCTTTAGGGAGCGCGGAGATACGCAGTATTTT; CDR3 protein: CASSFRERGDTQYF
V gene: TRBV7-9; D gene: -; J gene: TRBJ1-2; clone size: -; CDR3 DNA: TGTGCCAGCACCCGGGGCCACGAAAACTATGGCTACACCTTC; CDR3 protein: CASTRGHENYGYTF
V gene: TRBV4-1; D gene: TRBD1; J gene: TRBJ2-3; clone size: -; CDR3 DNA: TGCGCCAGCCAAGCCGGGACAGGGGGCGCAGATACGCAGTATTTT; CDR3 protein: CASQAGTGGADTQYF
V gene: TRBV7-9; D gene: -; J gene: TRBJ2-7; clone size: -; CDR3 DNA: TGTGCCAGCTCAGCTTATCAATCCCAGCGTTACGAGCAGTACTTC; CDR3 protein: CASSAYQSQRYEQYF
V gene: TRBV9; D gene: -; J gene: TRBJ2-3; clone size: -; CDR3 DNA: TGTGCCAGCAGTAAAAGCCACACAGATACGCAGTATTTT; CDR3 protein: CASSKSHTDTQYF
V gene: TRBV18; D gene: TRBD2; J gene: TRBJ2-1; clone size: -; CDR3 DNA: TGTGCCAGCTCAGTCGGACTAGAGGCCGGTGAGCAGTTCTTC; CDR3 protein: CASSVGLEAGEQFF
V gene: TRBV4-3; D gene: TRBD2; J gene: TRBJ2-5; clone size: -; CDR3 DNA: TGCGCCAGCAGCCTACAAGCGGGAGGGCCCCAAGAGACCCAGTACTTC; CDR3 protein: CASSLQAGGPQETQYF
V gene: TRBV4-2; D gene: -; J gene: TRBJ1-3; clone size: -; CDR3 DNA: TGTGCCAGCAGCTATGGACAGAACTCTGGAAACACCATATATTTT; CDR3 protein: CASSYGQNSGNTIYF
V gene: TRBV29-1; D gene: -; J gene: TRBJ2-1; clone size: -; CDR3 DNA: TGCAGCGTGCTTAGCAATGAGCAGTTCTTC; CDR3 protein: CSVLSNEQFF
V gene: TRBV5-1; D gene: TRBD2; J gene: TRBJ2-3; clone size: -; CDR3 DNA: TGCGCCAGCAGCTTTGGTACTAGCGGGAGCACAGATACGCAGTATTTT; CDR3 protein: CASSFGTSGSTDTQYF
V gene: TRBV5-5; D gene: TRBD2; J gene: TRBJ2-7; clone size: -; CDR3 DNA: TGTGCCAGCAGCTTGGGTCTATCTAGCGGCTATCCCTACGAGCAGTACTTC; CDR3 protein: CASSLGLSSGYPYEQYF
V gene: TRBV4-1; D gene: -; J gene: TRBJ1-5; clone size: -; CDR3 DNA: TGCGCCAGCAGCCAAGAACCGATACGCAATCAGCCCCAGCATTTT; CDR3 protein: CASSQEPIRNQPQHF
V gene: TRBV5-1; D gene: -; J gene: TRBJ1-2; clone size: -; CDR3 DNA: TGCGCCAGCAGCTTGGGGGTTTTGGGAAGTGGCTACACCTTC; CDR3 protein: CASSLGVLGSGYTF
V gene: TRBV7-9; D gene: -; J gene: TRBJ2-5; clone size: few; CDR3 DNA: TGTGCCAGCAGCTTACTAGCGCCCACCCAAGAGACCCAGTACTTC; CDR3 protein: CASSLLAPTQETQYF
V gene: TRBV5-6; D gene: TRBD2; J gene: TRBJ2-5; clone size: -; CDR3 DNA: TGTGCCAGCAGCTTAAGCGGGAGGGGAGAGACCCAGTACTTC; CDR3 protein: CASSLSGRGETQYF
V gene: TRBV5-1; D gene: TRBD2; J gene: TRBJ2-1; clone size: -; CDR3 DNA: TGCGCCAGCAGCTCCGGACTAGCGGGACTGTACAATGAGCAGTTCTTC; CDR3 protein: CASSSGLAGLYNEQFF
V gene: TRBV28; D gene: -; J gene: TRBJ2-7; clone size: -; CDR3 DNA: TGTGCCAGCAGCTCCACAGGGACTCTTTCCTACGAGCAGTACTTC; CDR3 protein: CASSSTGTLSYEQYF
V gene: TRBV18; D gene: TRBD2; J gene: TRBJ2-1; clone size: -; CDR3 DNA: TGTGCCAGCTCACCTCCCGGATTGCTAGCGGGTGACGGGAATGAGCAGTTCTTC; CDR3 protein: CASSPPGLLAGDGNEQFF
V gene: TRBV7-2; D gene: TRBD1; J gene: TRBJ2-2; clone size: -; CDR3 DNA: TGTGCCAGCTCCTCCGTCGGGACAGGGCAGGCCGGGGAGCTGTTTTTT; CDR3 protein: CASSSVGTGQAGELFF
V gene: TRBV4-1; D gene: TRBD1; J gene: TRBJ1-5; clone size: -; CDR3 DNA: TGCGCCAGCAGCCAAGTCAAGGACAGGGATCAGCCCCAGCATTTT; CDR3 protein: CASSQVKDRDQPQHF
V gene: TRBV28; D gene: -; J gene: TRBJ1-5; clone size: -; CDR3 DNA: TGTGCCAGCAGTGCGATTAGACAGAGCAATCAGCCCCAGCATTTT; CDR3 protein: CASSAIRQSNQPQHF
V gene: TRBV9; D gene: TRBD2; J gene: TRBJ2-2; clone size: -; CDR3 DNA: TGTGCCAGCAGCGTAGGAAGCGGGATTCTCACCGGGGAGCTGTTTTTT; CDR3 protein: CASSVGSGILTGELFF
V gene: TRBV7-3; D gene: TRBD2; J gene: TRBJ2-1; clone size: -; CDR3 DNA: TGTGCCAGCCGAATAGGGACTAGCGGGAATGATGAGCAGTTCTTC; CDR3 protein: CASRIGTSGNDEQFF
V gene: TRBV11-2; D gene: -; J gene: TRBJ1-5; clone size: few; CDR3 DNA: TGTGCCAGCAGCTTAGATGTTCATCAGCCCCAGCATTTT; CDR3 protein: CASSLDVHQPQHF
V gene: TRBV5-1; D gene: TRBD1; J gene: TRBJ1-2; clone size: -; CDR3 DNA: TGCGCCAGCAGCCTGAGAGCACCGGGACAGGGGATTTATGGCTACACCTTC; CDR3 protein: CASSLRAPGQGIYGYTF
V gene: TRBV28; D gene: TRBD1; J gene: TRBJ1-5; clone size: -; CDR3 DNA: TGTGCCAGCAGTCCCGGGGACAGGGGGGATCAGCCCCAGCATTTT; CDR3 protein: CASSPGDRGDQPQHF
V gene: TRBV4-3; D gene: -; J gene: TRBJ2-2; clone size: -; CDR3 DNA: TGCGCCAGCAGCCAAGAGGCGCTCCGCGGGGAGCTGTTTTTT; CDR3 protein: CASSQEALRGELFF
V gene: TRBV19; D gene: -; J gene: TRBJ1-2; clone size: -; CDR3 DNA: TGTGCCAGTAGTTCCCACACGAATACAGGGATGAATGGCTACACCTTC; CDR3 protein: CASSSHTNTGMNGYTF
V gene: TRBV19; D gene: -; J gene: TRBJ2-3; clone size: -; CDR3 DNA: TGTGCCAGTAGTAACAGGAGAGGGGGCACAGATACGCAGTATTTT; CDR3 protein: CASSNRRGGTDTQYF
V gene: TRBV5-1; D gene: -; J gene: TRBJ2-1; clone size: -; CDR3 DNA: TGCGCCAGCAGCCTAGGACAGTTGGGTGAGCAGTTCTTC; CDR3 protein: CASSLGQLGEQFF
V gene: TRBV19; D gene: TRBD1; J gene: TRBJ2-3; clone size: -; CDR3 DNA: TGTGCCACCCGAAGTGATCCCCACAGGGGGACGCCCTGGCAGTATTTT; CDR3 protein: CATRSDPHRGTPWQYF
V gene: TRBV7-9; D gene: -; J gene: TRBJ2-3; clone size: -; CDR3 DNA: TGTGCCAGCAGCCTTACTAGTACCACAGATACGCAGTATTTT; CDR3 protein: CASSLTSTTDTQYF
V gene: TRBV5-1; D gene: -; J gene: TRBJ1-2; clone size: -; CDR3 DNA: TGCGCCAGCAGCGCGAACAGGGCCTCGTTTGGCTACACCTTC; CDR3 protein: CASSANRASFGYTF
V gene: TRBV7-9; D gene: -; J gene: TRBJ2-5; clone size: -; CDR3 DNA: TGTGCCAGCAGCGCCGGGGCAGGAGAGACCCAGTACTTC; CDR3 protein: CASSAGAGETQYF
V gene: TRBV2; D gene: TRBD1; J gene: TRBJ1-1; clone size: -; CDR3 DNA: TGTGCCAGCACCGTATTCAGGGGGCCGGTGGGCACTGAAGCTTTCTTT; CDR3 protein: CASTVFRGPVGTEAFF
V gene: TRBV20-1; D gene: -; J gene: TRBJ1-1; clone size: -; CDR3 DNA: TGCAGTGCTAGATACTTGGAGGAAGCTTTCTTT; CDR3 protein: CSARYLEEAFF
V gene: TRBV28; D gene: -; J gene: TRBJ1-3; clone size: once; CDR3 DNA: TGTGCCAGCAGTTCCCAGGTTTACGGTGGAAACACCATATATTTT; CDR3 protein: CASSSQVYGGNTIYF
V gene: TRBV28; D gene: TRBD2; J gene: TRBJ2-1; clone size: -; CDR3 DNA: TGTGCCAGCAGTTTTCCGAAACCGGGACTAGGAGGGATCGAGCAGTTCTTC; CDR3 protein: CASSFPKPGLGGIEQFF
V gene: TRBV27; D gene: -; J gene: TRBJ2-1; clone size: once; CDR3 DNA: TGTGCCAGCGGCGGGGTATACAATGAGCAGTTCTTC; CDR3 protein: CASGGVYNEQFF
V gene: TRBV5-4; D gene: -; J gene: TRBJ2-6; clone size: -; CDR3 DNA: TGTGCCAGCAGCACTGAAACTCTGAGGGCTGGGGCCAACGTCCTGACTTTC; CDR3 protein: CASSTETLRAGANVLTF
V gene: TRBV28; D gene: TRBD1; J gene: TRBJ1-2; clone size: -; CDR3 DNA: TGTGCCAGCAGCAGACAGGGGGGAGCCTATGGCTACACCTTC; CDR3 protein: CASSRQGGAYGYTF
V gene: TRBV18; D gene: -; J gene: TRBJ1-2; clone size: once; CDR3 DNA: TGTGCCAGCTCACCACTAGACTTCGCGGGGGGCGACGGGAATGGCTACACCTTC; CDR3 protein: CASSPLDFAGGDGNGYTF
V gene: TRBV2; D gene: -; J gene: TRBJ2-7; clone size: -; CDR3 DNA: TGTGCCAGCAGTGACCAGGGCATCTCCTACGAGCAGTACTTC; CDR3 protein: CASSDQGISYEQYF
V gene: TRBV5-4; D gene: -; J gene: TRBJ2-3; clone size: -; CDR3 DNA: TGTGCCAGCAGCCGGGCGGTCGCGAAACTCACAGATACGCAGTATTTT; CDR3 protein: CASSRAVAKLTDTQYF
V gene: TRBV11-3; D gene: TRBD2; J gene: TRBJ2-3; clone size: -; CDR3 DNA: TGTGCCAGCAGCTTGGGATGGGGGGGAGACGGGACAGATACGCAGTATTTT; CDR3 protein: CASSLGWGGDGTDTQYF
V gene: TRBV28; D gene: -; J gene: TRBJ1-3; clone size: -; CDR3 DNA: TGTGCCAGCAGGAAACCTCAGGGAGGGAGAAACACCATATATTTT; CDR3 protein: CASRKPQGGRNTIYF
V gene: TRBV5-1; D gene: TRBD2; J gene: TRBJ2-3; clone size: -; CDR3 DNA: TGCGCCAGCAGCATCGGACTAGCGGGAAGCACAGATACGCAGTATTTT; CDR3 protein: CASSIGLAGSTDTQYF
V gene: TRBV7-7; D gene: -; J gene: TRBJ2-1; clone size: -; CDR3 DNA: TGTGCCAGCAGCCCCTCATCCGGGGGAAACAATGAGCAGTTCTTC; CDR3 protein: CASSPSSGGNNEQFF
V gene: TRBV20-1; D gene: -; J gene: TRBJ2-3; clone size: -; CDR3 DNA: TGCAGTGCTGCCTCTACAGATACGCAGTATTTT; CDR3 protein: CSAASTDTQYF